This TCR beta chain emerged from a study of T cell changes during pregnancy in multiple sclerosis. The protocol was immunoSEQ multiplex PCR, while the TCRdb copy is restricted to in-frame clones and leaves out a portion. This sample yields around 70,000 clones, of which over 85% are seen a single time; roughly 3.3% belongs to the top ten. Losses at the gene ends were 5 bases for V and 6 bases for J; bases not matched to a gene: 7. The CDR3 is 13 residues long. The germline CDR1 and CDR2 sequences are SGHNT and YYREEE (reference sequence). This TCR derives from a female donor in good health, enrolled as a control in a pregnancy study. This sequence joins TRBV5-4 and TRBJ2-7; 8 bases map to TRBD2. Source: peripheral blood, taken after pregnancy. CDR3 bases: TGTGCCAGCAGACCAGCGGGAGAAGGCGAGCAGTACTTC. Its protein product is CASRPAGEGEQYF.